The next 19 T cell receptor beta chains were all read from a single sample in a study of blood T cell repertoires in COVID-19. Using immunoSEQ multiplex PCR, the repertoire was profiled, and TCRdb retains in-frame clones only, with some absent. Here the sample spans about 74,000 clones, 85% to 90% being singletons. The specimen was peripheral blood. The source is a woman over 75 with active or convalescent COVID-19.

J is TRBJ2-5 and V is TRBV5-1, with D perhaps TRBD1 (6 bases). Germline lookup yields CDR1 SGHRS and CDR2 YFSETQ. The CDR3 covers 14 residues. V was cut by 3 bases and J by 0 bases, with 9 bases left in between. The CDR3 region has the DNA TGCGCCAGCAGCTACGGACAGAACCAAGAGACCCAGTACTTC. It encodes CASSYGQNQETQYF.

This clone was detected once. This chain links TRBV5-1 with TRBJ2-7; a possible D gene is TRBD1 (5 bases). Germline V gene sequence: CDR1 SGHRS, CDR2 YFSETQ. V was clipped by 4 bases and J by 1 base, with 12 bases between them. The CDR3 has 14 residues. The CDR3 spells CASSEPDRSYEQYF. The DNA of the CDR3 is TGCGCCAGCAGCGAGCCCGACAGATCCTACGAGCAGTACTTC.

The V gene is TRBV5-1, the J gene TRBJ2-7; the D is unclear. CDR3 length: 13 amino acids. Per the germline V gene, CDR1 is SGHRS and CDR2 is YFSETQ. Trimming pared 4 bases from V and 3 bases from J, leaving 11 bases between. CDR3 in amino acids: CASSDPPGYEQYF. CDR3 sequence (DNA): TGCGCCAGCAGCGACCCGCCAGGCTACGAGCAGTACTTC.

The V call is TRBV11-3, the J call TRBJ1-4; the D is unclear. The V end lost 3 bases, the J end lost 9 bases, and 11 bases lay between the germline ends. The CDR3 has 13 amino acids. CDR1 is SGHNT, CDR2 YENEEA, per germline. CDR3 coding DNA: TGTGCCAGCAGCTTCACTTTGGGCAAAAAACTGTTTTTT. As protein: CASSFTLGKKLFF.

The gene calls are TRBV6-5 and TRBJ1-1, with 7 bases matching TRBD1. Per germline, CDR1 MNHEY and CDR2 SVGAGI. This CDR3 has 15 residues. V dropped 0 bases and J dropped 3; count of bases not matched to a gene: 4. CDR3 region: CASSYSPRGDTEAFF. The CDR3 DNA sequence: TGTGCCAGCAGTTACTCGCCCAGGGGGGACACTGAAGCTTTCTTT.

DNA of the CDR3: TGTGCCAGCAGCCGAGGATCCCCGGGACAGGGGGCGGGAGGCTACACCTTC. Amino acids: CASSRGSPGQGAGGYTF. The chain employs TRBV11-3 and TRBJ1-2; 12 bases map to TRBD1. V gave up 5 bases and J gave up 8 bases; unmatched junction bases: 15. This CDR3 is built from 17 residues. Germline CDR1 and CDR2: SGHNT and YENEEA. Combining the CDR3 with reference TRBV11-3 and TRBJ1-2 gives the whole variable domain EAGVVQSPRYKIIEKKQPVAFWCNPISGHNTLYWYLQNLGQGPELLIRYENEEAVDDSQLPKDRFSAERLKGVDSTLKIQPAELGDSAVYLCASSRGSPGQGAGGYTFGSGTRLTVV.

The chain recombines TRBV5-4 with TRBJ1-4; D unclear. Germline V gives CDR1 SGHNT, CDR2 YYREEE (reference sequence). The CDR3 runs 16 residues. Trimming shortened V by 4 bases and J by 0 bases, and 13 bases separated the two germline ends. In DNA, the CDR3 is TGTGCCAGCAGCACTTCCACGGGAACAACTAATGAAAAACTGTTTTTT. This encodes CASSTSTGTTNEKLFF.

The chain combines TRBV27 with TRBJ1-2; TRBD1 might be the D (6 bases). This CDR3 spans 13 amino acids. From germline, CDR1 is MNHEY and CDR2 SMNVEV (reference sequence). V was cut by 5 bases and J by 7 bases, with 14 bases left in between. Here the CDR3 reads CASSPGVLGGYTF. As DNA, the CDR3 is TGTGCCAGCAGTCCAGGGGTCTTGGGTGGCTACACCTTC.

The chain carries TRBV24-1 and TRBJ1-5; 8 positions agree with TRBD1. This CDR3 has 15 amino acids. Germline CDR1 is KGHDR and CDR2 is SFDVKD. V shed 6 bases, J shed 2 bases, and the junction held 5 bases outside the gene matches. This CDR3 is CATSSSGQGNQPQHF. The CDR3 DNA reads as TGTGCCACCAGTTCATCGGGACAGGGCAATCAGCCCCAGCATTTT.

This rearrangement joins TRBV6-5 to TRBJ2-7; TRBD2 might be the D (5 bases). CDR1 MNHEY and CDR2 SVGAGI come from the germline V gene. Trimming left V 2 bases short and J 2 bases short, with 7 bases between. This CDR3 is built from 13 residues. CDR3 nucleotide sequence: TGTGCCAGCAGTTACGGGGAGACCTACGAGCAGTACTTC. It specifies CASSYGETYEQYF.

This clone appeared a single time. The chain couples TRBV11-3 to TRBJ1-2; D is uncertain. Germline V gene lookup returns CDR1 SGHNT and CDR2 YENEEA. There are 16 residues in the CDR3. Trimming removed 0 bases at V and 4 bases at J, with 15 bases between. CDR3 bases: TGTGCCAGCAGCTTAGAGATTAAGGGAGCGGGCTATGGCTACACCTTC. Translating gives CASSLEIKGAGYGYTF.

This clone was detected once. The rearrangement links TRBV14 to TRBJ1-2; the D is unclear. Germline assignment: CDR1 SGHDN and CDR2 FVKESK. CDR3 length equals 12 residues. Trimming cost V 1 base and J 4 bases, with 4 bases left between them. CDR3 loop: CASSQALYGYTF. The CDR3 region has the DNA TGTGCCAGCAGCCAAGCTCTCTATGGCTACACCTTC.

The chain combines TRBV5-8 with TRBJ2-7, with 8 bases lining up with TRBD1. TRBJ2-1 explains the end of the DNA better; the J call may be wrong. CDR3 length equals 15 residues. Per germline, CDR1 SGHTS and CDR2 YDEGEE. CDR3 sequence (DNA): TGTGCCAGCAGCCGAGGGACAGGTAACCAGAATGAGCAGTTCTTC. It yields the protein CASSRGTGNQNEQFF.

The chain carries TRBV7-9 and TRBJ1-5, with D hard to call. CDR3 length: 14 amino acids. The V gene's germline CDR1 is SEHNR and CDR2 FQNEAQ (reference sequence). V shed 0 bases and J shed 0 bases, with 3 bases lying between them. CDR3 residues: CASSLANSNQPQHF. In nucleotides, the CDR3 is TGTGCCAGCAGCTTAGCTAATAGCAATCAGCCCCAGCATTTT.

The chain employs TRBV5-4 and TRBJ2-1; D uncertain. The CDR3 has 15 amino acids. Germline CDR1 and CDR2: SGHNT and YYREEE (reference sequence). Trimming took off 0 bases at V and 6 bases at J, with 13 bases between the two ends. This chain's CDR3 is CASSLAYPPPNEQFF. The CDR3 DNA reads TGTGCCAGCAGCTTGGCCTACCCTCCCCCCAATGAGCAGTTCTTC.

The V and J genes are TRBV5-8 and TRBJ2-2; the match to TRBD2 covers 13 bases. There are 17 residues in the CDR3. Losses at the gene ends were 3 bases for V and 7 bases for J; bases not matched to a gene: 9. CDR1 is SGHTS and CDR2 is YDEGEE in the germline V gene. This chain's CDR3 is CASSSGLAGSLDGELFF. CDR3 in DNA: TGTGCCAGCAGCTCGGGACTAGCGGGGTCTTTGGACGGGGAGCTGTTTTTT.

CDR3 bases: TGTGCCAGCAGCTTAGTAGGGACTAGCGGTTACTACGAGCAGTACTTC. It encodes CASSLVGTSGYYEQYF. The genes are TRBV11-2 and TRBJ2-7; 11 nucleotides line up with TRBD2. The trim removed 1 base at V and 3 bases at J, leaving 5 bases unmatched. CDR1 and CDR2 from the germline V gene are SGHAT and FQNNGV. This CDR3 is built from 16 residues.

V is TRBV5-1 and J is TRBJ2-5; a possible D gene is TRBD2 (6 bases). The CDR3 runs to 14 residues. Per the germline V gene, CDR1 is SGHRS and CDR2 is YFSETQ. Trimming removed 1 base from V and 5 bases from J, with 12 bases in between. In DNA form, the CDR3 reads TGCGCCAGCAGCTTGATGTTGGGGACTGAGACCCAGTACTTC. Translated, it gives CASSLMLGTETQYF. The full variable domain, in which reference TRBV5-1 and TRBJ2-5 provide the parts outside the CDR3, is KAGVTQTPRYLIKTRGQQVTLSCSPISGHRSVSWYQQTPGQGLQFLFEYFSETQRNKGNFPGRFSGRQFSNSRSEMNVSTLELGDSALYLCASSLMLGTETQYFGPGTRLLVL.

The chain recombines TRBV6-2 or TRBV6-3 with TRBJ1-6; 9 bases line up with TRBD1. The CDR3 is 14 residues long. CDR1 is MNHEY, CDR2 SVGEGT, per germline. The V segment lost 6 bases and the J segment 7 bases; nucleotides outside the gene matches: 4. CDR3 DNA sequence: TGTGCCAGCAGCCTCGGGACAGGGAATTCACCCCTCCACTTT. Protein sequence: CASSLGTGNSPLHF.